The clone carrying this T cell receptor beta chain was seen at least ten times. What it recognizes is unknown. Every patient had bone marrow sampled while the disease was active. The data were obtained in a study of read filtering for tumor transcriptome and immune sequencing. This library used around 0.4 ug RNA and molecular barcoded adaptors spanning alpha/delta and beta/gamma chains. TCRdb independently ran MiXCR on the reads; one entry per CDR3 protein. The data show about 47,000 distinct CDR3 sequences, over 9.5% seen once. General observations from the study: Even smaller IR-seq throughput identified most shared clonotypes. This fraction held mixed bone marrow immune cells after CD138-negative sorting. IR-seq and RNA-seq agreed better without single-read clonotypes.

The clonotype comes from a donor at least 40 years old with multiple myeloma. The material sequenced was a population of CD138-negative cells sorted from bone marrow.

This CDR3 is CASIQSNWNSGANVLTF. The CDR3 nucleotides read TGTGCCAGCATACAAAGTAACTGGAACTCTGGGGCCAACGTCCTGACTTTC. The J gene is TRBJ2-6, the V gene TRBV7-9; D is undetermined. Germline assignment: CDR1 SEHNR and CDR2 FQNEAQ (reference sequence). The CDR3 sequence is 17 residues long. Trimming cost V 7 bases and J 0 bases, with 16 bases left between them.